This T cell receptor (beta chain) was sequenced in a study of T cells in Graves' hyperthyroidism and ophthalmopathy. In germline, CDR1 is MNHEY, CDR2 SVGAGI. The CDR3 is 14 residues long. V was pared by 0 bases and J by 6 bases, with 12 bases between. Ten or more counts support this clonotype. What it binds is not known. TCR beta CDR3 regions were amplified from RNA transcripts. During a first-round RT-PCR of the TCR CDR3, the HTBI primer set was used. In TCRdb, the multiplex PCR reads were re-called with MiXCR into one record per CDR3 protein. Of about half a million distinct CDR3 sequences listed, more than 20% were seen once; the top ten hold around a quarter. Findings and limits, study-wide: Model output signaled ophthalmopathy a median around 6.9 months ahead of onset. Ophthalmopathy was distinguished from stable hyperthyroidism by 13 V-J signatures. Most thyroid clonotypes expanded above 0.001 were also detected in blood.

Subjects aged 18 to 65 presented with newly diagnosed hyperthyroidism of less than 2 months' duration. The TCR comes from a man aged 18-30 years with Graves' hyperthyroidism. The chain is built from TRBV6-5 and TRBJ2-7; D uncertain. The sequenced sample was blood. CDR3 residues: CASSYSERLGEQYF. The CDR3 bases are TGTGCCAGCAGTTACTCGGAGAGATTGGGCGAGCAGTACTTC.